The 32 T cell receptor beta chains presented below share a single source sample, sequenced in a study of T cells in localized non-small cell lung cancer. TCRdb keeps only in-frame clones here, not all; method: immunoSEQ multiplex PCR. The sample lists roughly 940 clones; about 23% were seen once. Sequencing used normal lung tissue next to the tumor, obtained before any cancer treatment. The receptor source for this set is a female donor of 60 years or more with stage I lung adenocarcinoma.

By proportion, this clone is large. The gene calls are TRBV6-7 and TRBJ1-4; D remains ambiguous. TRBV6-7 is classed as an ORF, of uncertain function. The CDR3 contains 11 residues. V shed 2 bases and J shed 8 bases, with 3 bases lying between them. The CDR3 bases are TGTGCCAGCAGTTACGGGGAAAAACTGTTTTTT. It encodes CASSYGEKLFF.

This clone was counted a few times. The gene calls are TRBV9 and TRBJ2-3; maybe TRBD2 (5 bases). The CDR3 contains 13 residues. V was trimmed by 5 bases and J by 5 bases, leaving 12 bases between them. Germline V lookup: CDR1 SGDLS, CDR2 YYNGEE. The CDR3 DNA reads TGTGCCAGCAGTCTCTCGGCGGGAGATACGCAGTATTTT. Translated, it gives CASSLSAGDTQYF.

This clone showed up just a few times. J is TRBJ2-1 and V is TRBV29-1; D unclear. Trimming took off 2 bases at V and 0 bases at J, with 17 bases between the two ends. Germline V gene lookup returns CDR1 SQVTM and CDR2 ANQGSEA. The CDR3 is 17 amino acids. The CDR3: CSVEFGGSPSSYNEQFF. In DNA form, the CDR3 reads TGCAGCGTTGAATTCGGCGGAAGCCCGAGCTCCTACAATGAGCAGTTCTTC.

The chain links TRBV11-3 to TRBJ2-7; 9 nucleotides align to TRBD2. Losses at the gene ends were 3 bases for V and 4 bases for J; bases not matched to a gene: 7. The germline gives CDR1 SGHNT, CDR2 YENEEA. The CDR3 consists of 15 residues. The CDR3 here is CASSLGREGRYEQYF. CDR3 coding DNA: TGTGCCAGCAGCTTGGGGCGGGAGGGCAGGTACGAGCAGTACTTC.

By frequency in the sample, this clone is large. The chain employs TRBV19 and TRBJ1-5; D gene unclear. The CDR3 runs to 12 residues. From germline, CDR1 is LNHDA and CDR2 SQIVND (reference sequence). The CDR3 sequence is CTPADSNQPQHF. The CDR3 DNA is TGTACCCCAGCGGATAGCAATCAGCCCCAGCATTTT. Full variable domain (remainder filled in from reference TRBV19 and TRBJ1-5): DGGITQSPKYLFRKEGQNVTLSCEQNLNHDAMYWYRQDPGQGLRLIYYSQIVNDFQKGDIAEGYSVSREKKESFPLTVTSAQKNPTAFYLCTPADSNQPQHFGDGTRLSIL.

The J gene is TRBJ2-7, the V gene TRBV6-8; TRBD1 aligns across 7 bases. There are 13 residues in the CDR3. Trimming removed 6 bases from V and 2 bases from J; junction bases left unmatched: 4. Germline V gene sequence: CDR1 MNHGY, CDR2 SAAAGT. The CDR3 loop reads CASRGQAAYEQYF. The CDR3 DNA follows: TGTGCCAGCAGAGGACAGGCAGCCTACGAGCAGTACTTC.

This chain joins TRBV6-8 and TRBJ2-2; D tentatively fits TRBD1 or TRBD2 (5 bases each). Between the trimmed V and J ends, which lost 7 bases and 0 bases, there was a span of 12 bases. This CDR3 region has 15 residues. CDR1 and CDR2 from the germline V gene are MNHGY and SAAAGT. The DNA of the CDR3 is TGTGCCAGCATGAGGGGATGGTCGAACACCGGGGAGCTGTTTTTT. Translating it yields CASMRGWSNTGELFF.

The genes are TRBV11-3 and TRBJ2-5; the D gene is possibly TRBD1 (5 bases). Trimming removed 3 bases from V and 5 bases from J, with 16 bases in between. From germline, CDR1 is SGHNT and CDR2 YENEEA. The CDR3 length is 15 residues. CDR3 nucleotide sequence: TGTGCCAGCAGCTTGGGGCTGACTTCCAGGGAGACCCAGTACTTC. Translating it yields CASSLGLTSRETQYF.

This rearrangement joins TRBV9 to TRBJ1-1; tentative D call: TRBD1 (5 bases). Germline-derived CDR1 and CDR2 are SGDLS and YYNGEE. Trimming shortened V by 4 bases and J by 5 bases, and 9 bases separated the two germline ends. The CDR3 is 12 residues long. CDR3 sequence reads: CASSSGRTEAFF. The CDR3 DNA sequence: TGTGCCAGCAGCTCAGGGAGGACTGAAGCTTTCTTT.

This clone is large within its sample. J is TRBJ2-2 and V is TRBV19, with a possible D match to TRBD1 (6 bases). The V and J ends lost 3 bases and 3 bases respectively, with 17 bases between them. The length of the CDR3 is 17 residues. Germline V lookup: CDR1 LNHDA, CDR2 SQIVND (reference sequence). This CDR3 is CASSIRMGARHTGELFF. For the CDR3, the DNA is TGTGCCAGTAGTATCCGTATGGGGGCCAGACACACCGGGGAGCTGTTTTTT.

The genes are TRBV28 and TRBJ1-3; a possible D gene is TRBD1 (6 bases). Trimming left V 3 bases short and J 4 bases short, with 10 bases between. Germline V gives CDR1 MDHEN, CDR2 SYDVKM. The CDR3 contains 14 residues. This CDR3 is CASSFRGLGNTIYF. In DNA, the CDR3 is TGTGCCAGCAGTTTCCGGGGGCTCGGAAACACCATATATTTT.

This clone appeared a few times. The chain employs TRBV6-8 and TRBJ2-3; TRBD2 matches at 9 bases. J gave up 0 bases and V 6 bases, and 7 bases lay outside the gene matches. This CDR3 region has 16 residues. Germline V CDR1 and CDR2: MNHGY, SAAAGT. The CDR3 sequence: CASRKGLASSTDTQYF. CDR3 coding DNA: TGTGCCAGCAGAAAGGGACTAGCTTCTAGCACAGATACGCAGTATTTT.

This clone was seen a few times. The chain recombines TRBV9 with TRBJ1-6; D remains unclear. Germline loops: CDR1 SGDLS, CDR2 YYNGEE. The CDR3 length is 14 residues. Trimming left V 6 bases short and J 9 bases short, with 16 bases between. The CDR3 DNA is TGTGCCAGCAAGGAGGGTATAGAGGGTTCACCCCTCCACTTT. Residues: CASKEGIEGSPLHF.

This clone was observed a few times. The rearrangement uses TRBV6-8 and TRBJ1-2; a possible D gene is TRBD1 (6 bases). V shed 5 bases and J shed 6 bases, with 22 bases lying between them. This CDR3 contains 16 residues. Germline-derived CDR1 and CDR2 are MNHGY and SAAAGT. In nucleotides, the CDR3 is TGTGCCAGCAGTCCGAGTCGGCAAACAGGGTCGGATGGCTACACCTTC. Its translation: CASSPSRQTGSDGYTF.

V is TRBV4-1 and J is TRBJ1-6; D uncertain. Trimming shortened V by 0 bases and J by 7 bases, and 10 bases separated the two germline ends. Per the germline V gene, CDR1 is MGHRA and CDR2 is YSYEKL. CDR3 length: 15 residues. Written as DNA, the CDR3 is TGCGCCAGCAGCCAAGATCGAAATACCAATTCACCCCTCCACTTT. It encodes CASSQDRNTNSPLHF.

Only a few counts were recorded for this clone. J is TRBJ2-7 and V is TRBV10-3; D is unclear. Germline CDR1 reads ENHRY; CDR2 reads SYGVKD. Deletions cut 0 bases from V and 4 bases from J, with 4 bases between. CDR3 length: 12 amino acids. The CDR3, as DNA: TGTGCCATCAGTGAGTCGAAATACGAGCAGTACTTC. The encoded protein is CAISESKYEQYF.

The rearrangement uses TRBV11-3 and TRBJ2-1; a weak D match, TRBD1 (5 bases). CDR1 is SGHNT and CDR2 is YENEEA in the germline V gene. The germline V and J ends were trimmed by 5 bases and 0 bases, with 20 bases remaining between them. The CDR3 is made up of 18 amino acids. The CDR3: CASSQVFQQASSYNEQFF. CDR3 DNA sequence: TGTGCCAGCAGCCAAGTGTTCCAACAGGCCAGCTCCTACAATGAGCAGTTCTTC. The entire variable domain, with the rest obtained from reference TRBV11-3 and TRBJ2-1, is as follows: EAGVVQSPRYKIIEKKQPVAFWCNPISGHNTLYWYLQNLGQGPELLIRYENEEAVDDSQLPKDRFSAERLKGVDSTLKIQPAELGDSAVYLCASSQVFQQASSYNEQFFGPGTRLTVL.

This clone was detected a few times. The genes are TRBV19 and TRBJ1-2; 11 bases align to TRBD1. From germline, CDR1 is LNHDA and CDR2 SQIVND (reference sequence). After removal of 6 bases from V and 3 bases from J, the junction contained 6 bases not matched to a gene. The CDR3 is made up of 15 amino acids. CDR3 loop: CASSEGQGAYYGYTF. The CDR3 DNA reads TGTGCCAGTAGCGAAGGACAGGGGGCCTACTATGGCTACACCTTC.

This clone turned up a few times. The genes are TRBV6-8 and TRBJ2-3; D might be TRBD1 (6 bases). The CDR3 loop spans 15 amino acids. Germline values: CDR1 MNHGY, CDR2 SAAAGT. Trimming took 6 bases from V and 1 from J, leaving 14 bases between them. CDR3 DNA: TGTGCCAGCAGGCCCACAGGGAAAGGCACAGATACGCAGTATTTT. Translating gives CASRPTGKGTDTQYF.

The V call is TRBV9, the J call TRBJ1-2; unclear D gene. Trimming shortened V by 5 bases and J by 2 bases, and 10 bases separated the two germline ends. This CDR3 spans 13 amino acids. Germline V gene lookup returns CDR1 SGDLS and CDR2 YYNGEE. The CDR3 reads CASSEMFNYGYTF. The DNA for the CDR3 is TGTGCCAGCAGTGAAATGTTCAACTATGGCTACACCTTC.

The table lists this clone with a few counts. V usage is TRBV6-8 and J usage is TRBJ2-3; 7 bases match TRBD2. V was clipped by 6 bases and J by 2 bases; unmatched bases: 8. This CDR3 comprises 15 residues. Germline CDR1 reads MNHGY; CDR2 reads SAAAGT. The CDR3 coding sequence is TGTGCCAGCAGCCCTGGGGGGGGTCTCACAGATACGCAGTATTTT. Translated, it gives CASSPGGGLTDTQYF.

The chain joins TRBV9 to TRBJ2-3; 12 nucleotides agree with TRBD2. Germline V gives CDR1 SGDLS, CDR2 YYNGEE. The CDR3 is 17 amino acids. J was trimmed by 7 bases and V by 4 bases; bases with no gene match: 13. CDR3 region: CASSPPGLAGGPNTQYF. CDR3 nucleotides: TGTGCCAGCAGCCCCCCGGGTCTAGCGGGAGGGCCGAATACGCAGTATTTT.

This clone was counted a few times. CDR3 residues: CASSDKPGDEQYF. As DNA, the CDR3 is TGTGCCAGCAGTGACAAGCCCGGGGACGAGCAGTACTTC. The chain has TRBV28 and TRBJ2-7; the D gene is possibly TRBD2 (5 bases). V lost 5 bases and J 5 bases, leaving 13 bases between the germline ends. This CDR3 has 13 residues. Germline V gene lookup returns CDR1 MDHEN and CDR2 SYDVKM. Full variable domain (outside the CDR3, taken from reference TRBV28 and TRBJ2-7): DVKVTQSSRYLVKRTGEKVFLECVQDMDHENMFWYRQDPGLGLRLIYFSYDVKMKEKGDIPEGYSVSREKKERFSLILESASTNQTSMYLCASSDKPGDEQYFGPGTRLTVT.

The chain joins TRBV5-1 to TRBJ2-5, with D possibly being TRBD2 (6 bases). CDR1 is SGHRS and CDR2 is YFSETQ in the germline V gene. There are 15 residues in the CDR3. Trimming pared 0 bases from V and 1 base from J, leaving 10 bases between. CDR3 protein: CASSLGPGGQETQYF. For the CDR3, the DNA is TGCGCCAGCAGCTTGGGTCCCGGGGGCCAAGAGACCCAGTACTTC. Using reference TRBV5-1 and TRBJ2-5 for the parts outside the CDR3, the full variable domain is KAGVTQTPRYLIKTRGQQVTLSCSPISGHRSVSWYQQTPGQGLQFLFEYFSETQRNKGNFPGRFSGRQFSNSRSEMNVSTLELGDSALYLCASSLGPGGQETQYFGPGTRLLVL.

This clone has only a few counts. The chain carries TRBV6-8 and TRBJ2-7; D possibly corresponds to TRBD2 (5 bases). This CDR3 has 15 amino acids. Germline V CDR1 and CDR2: MNHGY, SAAAGT. V dropped 5 bases and J dropped 5 bases, with 19 bases sitting between them. The CDR3 spells CASSDGPLGVDEQYF. DNA for the CDR3: TGTGCCAGCAGTGACGGACCGCTCGGGGTGGACGAGCAGTACTTC.

This clone was observed a handful of times. Here the CDR3 reads CASSTDLGETQYF. The DNA of the CDR3 is TGTGCCAGCAGTACGGATCTGGGAGAGACCCAGTACTTC. This chain links TRBV7-2 with TRBJ2-5; no clear D. The V and J ends lost 6 bases and 4 bases respectively, with 12 bases between them. This CDR3 is built from 13 residues. Per germline, CDR1 SGHTA and CDR2 FQGNSA.

This clone was observed a handful of times. This chain connects TRBV11-3 to TRBJ2-1; D may be TRBD1 (7 bases). The CDR3 sequence is 15 residues long. Germline values: CDR1 SGHNT, CDR2 YENEEA. Trimming removed 5 bases from V and 7 bases from J, with 18 bases in between. The CDR3 protein is CASSLLKGAGNEQFF. The CDR3 DNA sequence: TGTGCCAGCAGCCTTCTGAAGGGGGCGGGGAATGAGCAGTTCTTC.

This clone has a handful of counts. The chain joins TRBV30 to TRBJ2-5; D is unresolved. Germline V gene data show CDR1 as GTSNPN and CDR2 as SVGIG (reference sequence). The CDR3 sequence is 14 residues long. Trimming removed 4 bases at V and 1 base at J, with 13 bases between. CDR3 sequence reads: CAWTDGAFQETQYF. CDR3 DNA: TGTGCCTGGACGGACGGAGCGTTCCAAGAGACCCAGTACTTC.

By sample share, this clone is large (0.1 to 1%). The V call is TRBV6-8, the J call TRBJ1-1; D is possibly TRBD1 (5 bases). The CDR3 covers 13 residues. V lost 10 bases, J lost 4 bases, and 16 bases lay in between. Per germline, CDR1 MNHGY and CDR2 SAAAGT. The DNA for the CDR3 is TGTGCCACTTTTTTTGGGGGAGGCACTGAAGCTTTCTTT. It yields the protein CATFFGGGTEAFF.

The chain joins TRBV10-2 to TRBJ1-2, with D hard to call. The ends were cut back, 3 bases at V and 8 bases at J, with 10 bases in the middle. In germline, CDR1 is WSHSY, CDR2 SAAADI. The CDR3 sequence is 12 residues long. CDR3: CASSDVLEGYTF. DNA of the CDR3: TGCGCCAGCAGTGACGTCCTTGAGGGCTACACCTTC.

The CDR3 loop is CASSFQRLAGTNEQFF. The CDR3 DNA reads as TGTGCCAGCAGCTTCCAGAGACTAGCGGGGACCAATGAGCAGTTCTTC. V and J are TRBV11-3 and TRBJ2-1; the match to TRBD2 covers 11 bases. CDR3 length: 16 amino acids. Germline V gene sequence: CDR1 SGHNT, CDR2 YENEEA. V was clipped by 3 bases and J by 6 bases; unmatched bases: 7.

The chain has TRBV19 and TRBJ2-3; 8 bases are a match to TRBD2. The junction had 14 bases not matched to a gene; V was cut back by 1 base and J by 2 bases. Per germline, CDR1 LNHDA and CDR2 SQIVND (reference sequence). The CDR3 covers 19 residues. In DNA, the CDR3 is TGTGCCAGTAGTATAGGGAGCCCGTTGGTAGCGGGACCCACAGATACGCAGTATTTT. Amino acid sequence: CASSIGSPLVAGPTDTQYF.